This paragraph reports one T cell receptor beta chain. Clones were read by immunoSEQ multiplex PCR, and TCRdb kept only the in-frame ones, dropping some. Counted here are 90,000 to 120,000 clones, around 89% occurring once; the ten biggest clones make up approximately 29%. These data are taken from a study of blood T cell repertoires in COVID-19. V lost 5 bases and J lost 2; bases outside the gene matches: 6. The CDR3 is made up of 17 amino acids. Germline V gene sequence: CDR1 KGHSH, CDR2 LQKENI. The source of this sequence is an elderly woman with acute or convalescent COVID-19. This sequence joins TRBV18 and TRBJ2-3; TRBD2 matches 14 bases. Sequencing input: peripheral blood. The CDR3 loop is CASSSRTSGGNTDTQYF. Here the CDR3 DNA reads TGTGCCAGCTCATCAAGGACTAGCGGGGGGAACACAGATACGCAGTATTTT.